This record concerns one T cell receptor (beta chain) sequence. Its antigen is still unknown. Nothing much larger sits one base from this clone, and base qualities are not available. No patient had received any treatment before thyroid surgery. The study retrospectively analysed patient clinical samples collected from about 2012 to 2019 using T-cell receptor beta sequencing. Taken from the germline V gene, the CDR1 and CDR2 loops are KGHSH and LQKENI. The germline ends are 15 bases apart after V is trimmed by 3 bases and J by 3 bases. Reading from cysteine to phenylalanine, the CDR3 counts 15 amino acids. Only CDR3 DNA is held: 45 bases, read in frame from base 1. This entry belongs to a study of metastatic and nonmetastatic thyroid tumors (dated by TCRdb to the early 2020s). General notes on the study: The researchers compared repertoires between peripheral blood samples and tumor or nodule tissue samples from patients with malignant or benign thyroid disease.

Library creation used PCR. Sequenced using an Illumina HiSeq 4000. High-throughput sequencing was used to profile the CDR3 region of the TCR beta-chain in every patient. Per the source publication's procedure: A classifier to discriminate distant-metastatic papillary thyroid cancer patients was built from CDR3 differences across clinicopathological groups. Repertoire diversity was assessed with the Shannon index, and tumor-blood repertoire similarity with the Morisita-Horn index. TCRdb's own reprocessing of the public reads used fastp at Q25 and MiXCR and kept productive beta chains. These V and J calls originate from TCRdb's pipeline instead of the authors' own analysis. The sample contains about 40,000 clones, approximately 15% of them found a single time. Clones ranked in the top ten supply 3.5% to 4% of the sample. Beyond this particular receptor, the publication reports: In both blood and tumor samples, malignant tumors were reported to have significantly higher TCR beta diversity than benign nodules.

The sequence came from a female donor with papillary thyroid cancer or a benign thyroid nodule (not recorded which). Some clones in this sample may be carry-over from other donors' samples. Recombination connected TRBV18 to TRBJ2-7, with the D gene too uncertain to name. Sample: blood. CDR3 sequence: CASSPVGTLNYEQYF. The DNA is as follows: TGTGCCAGCTCACCCGTGGGCACCCTAAACTACGAGCAGTACTTC.